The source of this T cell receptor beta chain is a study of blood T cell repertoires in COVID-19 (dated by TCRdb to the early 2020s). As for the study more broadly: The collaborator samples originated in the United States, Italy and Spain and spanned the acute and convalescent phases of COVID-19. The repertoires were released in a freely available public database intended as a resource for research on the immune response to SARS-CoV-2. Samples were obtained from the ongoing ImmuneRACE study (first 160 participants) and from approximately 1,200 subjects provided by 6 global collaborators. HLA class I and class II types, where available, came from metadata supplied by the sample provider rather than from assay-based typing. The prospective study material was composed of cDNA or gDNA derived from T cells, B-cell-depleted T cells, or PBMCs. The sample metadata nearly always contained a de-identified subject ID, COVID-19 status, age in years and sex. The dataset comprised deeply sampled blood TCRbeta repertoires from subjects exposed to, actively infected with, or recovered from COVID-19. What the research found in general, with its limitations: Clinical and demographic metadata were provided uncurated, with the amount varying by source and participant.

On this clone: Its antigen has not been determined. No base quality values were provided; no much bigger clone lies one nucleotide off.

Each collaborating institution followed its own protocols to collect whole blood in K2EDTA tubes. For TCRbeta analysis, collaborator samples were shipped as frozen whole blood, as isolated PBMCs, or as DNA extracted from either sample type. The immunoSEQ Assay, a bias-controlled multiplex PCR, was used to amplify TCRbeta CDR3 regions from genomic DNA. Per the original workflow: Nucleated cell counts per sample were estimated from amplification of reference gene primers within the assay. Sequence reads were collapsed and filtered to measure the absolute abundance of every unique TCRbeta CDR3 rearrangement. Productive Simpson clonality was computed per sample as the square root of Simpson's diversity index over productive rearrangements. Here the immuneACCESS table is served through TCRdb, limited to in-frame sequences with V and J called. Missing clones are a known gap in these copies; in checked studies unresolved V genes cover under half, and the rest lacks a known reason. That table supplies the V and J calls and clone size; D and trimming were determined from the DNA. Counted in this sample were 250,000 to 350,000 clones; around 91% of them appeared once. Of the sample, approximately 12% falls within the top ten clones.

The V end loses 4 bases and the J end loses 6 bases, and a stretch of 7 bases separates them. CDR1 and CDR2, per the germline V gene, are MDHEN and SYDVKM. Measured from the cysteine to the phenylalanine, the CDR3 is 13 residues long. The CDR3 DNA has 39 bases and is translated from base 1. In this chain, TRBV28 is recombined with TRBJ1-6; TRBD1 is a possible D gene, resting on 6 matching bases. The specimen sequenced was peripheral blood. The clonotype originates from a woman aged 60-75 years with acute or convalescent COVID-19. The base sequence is TGTGCCAGCAGTTCGGACAGTAATTCACCCCTCCACTTT. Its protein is CASSSDSNSPLHF.